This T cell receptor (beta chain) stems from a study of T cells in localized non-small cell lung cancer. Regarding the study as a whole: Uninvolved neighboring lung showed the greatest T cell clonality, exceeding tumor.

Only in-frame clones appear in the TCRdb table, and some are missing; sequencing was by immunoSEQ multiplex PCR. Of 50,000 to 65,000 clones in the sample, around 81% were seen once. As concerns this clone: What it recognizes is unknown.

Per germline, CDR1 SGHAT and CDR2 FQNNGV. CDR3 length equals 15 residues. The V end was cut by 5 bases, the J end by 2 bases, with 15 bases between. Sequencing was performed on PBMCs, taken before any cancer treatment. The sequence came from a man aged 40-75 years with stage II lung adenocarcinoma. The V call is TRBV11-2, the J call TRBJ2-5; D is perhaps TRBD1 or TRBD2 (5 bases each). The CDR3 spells CASSPLRGVQETQYF. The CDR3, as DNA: TGTGCCAGCAGCCCTCTAAGAGGGGTGCAAGAGACCCAGTACTTC.